Here is one T cell receptor beta chain with its context. Its target antigen remains unknown. No quality values exist for individual bases; no much larger clone is one base distant. Library construction relied on the immunoSEQ multiplex PCR assay. This is the immuneACCESS table as TCRdb keeps it, with only in-frame sequences that have V and J called. A part of the clones is gone; compared with another copy, unresolved V genes explain less than half, and the rest is unexplained. The sample yields about 85,000 clones; 75% to 90% were counted once. Together, the top ten hold just over 2% of the sample. CDR1 MGHRA and CDR2 YSYEKL were looked up in the germline V gene. V loses 0 bases at its end and J loses 3 bases; junction bases beyond the gene matches: 9. Measured from the cysteine to the phenylalanine, the CDR3 is 17 residues long. Only the CDR3 portion is preserved as DNA: 51 bases, with reading frame beginning at the first base.

The data were taken from a study of radiotherapy plus CTLA-4 blockade in lung cancer (dated by TCRdb to 2016 to 2019). About the study as a whole: Among the enrolled patients, 18% had an objective response, and around 31% reached disease control. Results the study describes overall, beyond this receptor: Increased serum interferon-beta after radiation, together with early dynamic changes in blood T cell clones, were reported to be the strongest predictors of response. After treatment with radiotherapy and ipilimumab, TCR clones that originated in tumors expanded in peripheral blood.

In this study, focal radiation therapy paired with CTLA-4 blockade (ipilimumab) was tested in patients who had chemo-refractory metastatic non-small-cell lung cancer. The receptor was derived from a human donor with non-small cell lung cancer who had a partial response to radiotherapy plus ipilimumab. The specimen comprised peripheral blood, sampled from a patient treated with radiotherapy plus ipilimumab. Rearrangement joined TRBV4-1 to TRBJ2-3; 7 bases in the middle match TRBD2. The CDR3 region reads CASSQDALADYTDTQYF. The sequenced DNA: TGCGCCAGCAGCCAAGATGCGCTAGCGGATTATACAGATACGCAGTATTTT.